A selection of T cell receptor beta chains follows, all from one sample in a study of early T cells in non-severe SARS-CoV-2 infection. MiXCR was run by TCRdb on the 5' RACE reads, yielding one entry per CDR3 protein. This table holds roughly 56,000 distinct CDR3 sequences, about 10% found once. Sequenced material: whole blood. The source of these receptors is an adult who was a healthcare worker with PCR-confirmed SARS-CoV-2 infection or an uninfected control (not recorded which). CDR3s include the opening cysteine and the closing phenylalanine or tryptophan. Each record gives: J gene, V gene, D gene, clone size, CDR3 DNA, CDR3 protein. The D gene is left open where the match is weak. The listing skips clone size in some rows; elsewhere it reads once, few, many or a size class.

j_call: TRBJ2-7
v_call: TRBV7-3
d_call: .
clone_size: many
cdr3_nt: TGTGCCAGCAGCCGAACGGCAGGGTACGAGCAGTACTTC
cdr3_aa: CASSRTAGYEQYF

j_call: TRBJ2-5
v_call: TRBV29-1
d_call: TRBD1
clone_size: .
cdr3_nt: TGCAGCGTTAAAACAGGGGGCGCGGGGTACCAAGAGACCCAGTACTTC
cdr3_aa: CSVKTGGAGYQETQYF

j_call: TRBJ2-5
v_call: TRBV6-2/TRBV6-3
d_call: .
clone_size: many
cdr3_nt: TGTGCCACCCAACCCAGCCAGAACCTCCAAGAGACCCAGTACTTC
cdr3_aa: CATQPSQNLQETQYF

j_call: TRBJ2-7
v_call: TRBV2
d_call: .
clone_size: many
cdr3_nt: TGTGCCAGCAGTCCGTCCTATGTGAGCTACGAGCAGTACTTC
cdr3_aa: CASSPSYVSYEQYF

j_call: TRBJ1-5
v_call: TRBV7-9
d_call: .
clone_size: .
cdr3_nt: TGTGCCAGCAGCTCTAGGGGTCAGCCCCAGCATTTT
cdr3_aa: CASSSRGQPQHF

j_call: TRBJ1-2
v_call: TRBV7-3
d_call: .
clone_size: few
cdr3_nt: TGTGCCAGCAGCTTAACGGCGGGCTATGGCTACACCTTC
cdr3_aa: CASSLTAGYGYTF

j_call: TRBJ2-7
v_call: TRBV28
d_call: TRBD1
clone_size: many
cdr3_nt: TGTGCCACCACCGGGACAGGGGATACCGACGAGCAGTACTTC
cdr3_aa: CATTGTGDTDEQYF

j_call: TRBJ2-2
v_call: TRBV25-1
d_call: TRBD2
clone_size: many
cdr3_nt: TGTGCCAGCAGTGAATTCCGCCTAGCGGGAGTTGTCGGGGAGCTGTTTTTT
cdr3_aa: CASSEFRLAGVVGELFF

j_call: TRBJ2-7
v_call: TRBV9
d_call: TRBD2
clone_size: .
cdr3_nt: TGTGCCAGCAGCGGTCGGACTAGCGGTTCCTACGAGCAGTACTTC
cdr3_aa: CASSGRTSGSYEQYF

j_call: TRBJ1-1
v_call: TRBV27
d_call: .
clone_size: many
cdr3_nt: TGTGCCAGCAGTCCACAGGGAAGGAACACTGAAGCTTTCTTT
cdr3_aa: CASSPQGRNTEAFF

j_call: TRBJ1-2
v_call: TRBV5-5
d_call: .
clone_size: many
cdr3_nt: TGTGCCAGCAGCTTGGACAGCAACTTCTATGGCTACACCTTC
cdr3_aa: CASSLDSNFYGYTF

j_call: TRBJ2-5
v_call: TRBV20-1
d_call: .
clone_size: many
cdr3_nt: TGCAGTGCTTCGCCCACAGGCGAGGCCCAGTACTTC
cdr3_aa: CSASPTGEAQYF

j_call: TRBJ1-4
v_call: TRBV4-3
d_call: .
clone_size: few
cdr3_nt: TGCGCCAGCAGCCACTGGGGGGCAACTAATGAAAAACTGTTTTTT
cdr3_aa: CASSHWGATNEKLFF

j_call: TRBJ2-7
v_call: TRBV7-8
d_call: TRBD2
clone_size: many
cdr3_nt: TGTGCCAGCAGCTTAGCGAGGCTAGCGGACACCTACGAGCAGTACTTC
cdr3_aa: CASSLARLADTYEQYF

j_call: TRBJ2-1
v_call: TRBV27
d_call: .
clone_size: few
cdr3_nt: TGTGCCAGCAGTCCACTGGGAGTGGGCAATGAGCAGTTCTTC
cdr3_aa: CASSPLGVGNEQFF

j_call: TRBJ2-5
v_call: TRBV9
d_call: .
clone_size: few
cdr3_nt: TGTGCCAGCAGCCAGGGGGCGGGAGGGGATGAGACCCAGTACTTC
cdr3_aa: CASSQGAGGDETQYF

j_call: TRBJ2-1
v_call: TRBV7-2
d_call: .
clone_size: few
cdr3_nt: TGTGCCAGCAGCTCCCGGCGGGACCCCTACAATGAGCAGTTCTTC
cdr3_aa: CASSSRRDPYNEQFF

j_call: TRBJ2-7
v_call: TRBV9
d_call: TRBD1
clone_size: .
cdr3_nt: TGTGCCAGCAGCGTCGGAGACAGGGGAACCTACGAGCAGTACTTC
cdr3_aa: CASSVGDRGTYEQYF

j_call: TRBJ1-2
v_call: TRBV5-6
d_call: .
clone_size: .
cdr3_nt: TGTGCCAGCAGCTTGCAGGGGAGAGACTATGGCTACACCTTC
cdr3_aa: CASSLQGRDYGYTF

j_call: TRBJ2-5
v_call: TRBV4-1
d_call: .
clone_size: once
cdr3_nt: TGCGCCAGCAGCCAAGGAACGCAAGAGACCCAGTACTTC
cdr3_aa: CASSQGTQETQYF

j_call: TRBJ2-2
v_call: TRBV10-1
d_call: .
clone_size: few
cdr3_nt: TGCGCCAGCAGTGAATGGACAGCGCCGAACACCGGGGAGCTGTTTTTT
cdr3_aa: CASSEWTAPNTGELFF

j_call: TRBJ1-5
v_call: TRBV29-1
d_call: .
clone_size: many
cdr3_nt: TGCAGCGTGGGGATCCGGGAAGATCAGCCCCAGCATTTT
cdr3_aa: CSVGIREDQPQHF

j_call: TRBJ2-2
v_call: TRBV24-1
d_call: .
clone_size: few
cdr3_nt: TGTGCCACCAGTAAGGGTGGCGGGACCAACACCGGGGAGCTGTTTTTT
cdr3_aa: CATSKGGGTNTGELFF

j_call: TRBJ1-2
v_call: TRBV25-1
d_call: .
clone_size: many
cdr3_nt: TGTGCCAGCAGTGCACCAAGGTACGGCTACACCTTC
cdr3_aa: CASSAPRYGYTF

j_call: TRBJ2-2
v_call: TRBV5-1
d_call: TRBD2
clone_size: few
cdr3_nt: TGCGCCAGCAGCCTCGGCTCGAGCGGGATCGGGGAGCTGTTTTTT
cdr3_aa: CASSLGSSGIGELFF

j_call: TRBJ2-7
v_call: TRBV6-2/TRBV6-3
d_call: .
clone_size: few
cdr3_nt: TGTGCCAGCAGATTAGCGGCAACCTACGAGCAGTACTTC
cdr3_aa: CASRLAATYEQYF

j_call: TRBJ2-2
v_call: TRBV23-1
d_call: .
clone_size: .
cdr3_nt: TGCGCCAGCAGTCAATACAGGGAACCCGGGGAGCTGTTTTTT
cdr3_aa: CASSQYREPGELFF

j_call: TRBJ2-3
v_call: TRBV6-4
d_call: .
clone_size: many
cdr3_nt: TGTGCCAGTAGGGTAGGTCGTACAGATACGCAGTATTTT
cdr3_aa: CASRVGRTDTQYF

j_call: TRBJ1-2
v_call: TRBV5-1
d_call: .
clone_size: .
cdr3_nt: TGCGCCAGCAGCTTGGGATACGCAGACTTCTATGGCTACACCTTC
cdr3_aa: CASSLGYADFYGYTF

j_call: TRBJ2-1
v_call: TRBV18
d_call: .
clone_size: .
cdr3_nt: TGTGCCAGCTCACCACGCGGCGGACCCGACTCCTACAATGAGCAGTTCTTC
cdr3_aa: CASSPRGGPDSYNEQFF

j_call: TRBJ1-3
v_call: TRBV10-3
d_call: .
clone_size: many
cdr3_nt: TGTGCCATCAGTGAGTCGGGCGGGAGTATCTCTGGAAACACCATATATTTT
cdr3_aa: CAISESGGSISGNTIYF

j_call: TRBJ2-1
v_call: TRBV10-3
d_call: .
clone_size: .
cdr3_nt: TGTGCCATCGCCCCGGGTGAGGGTGAGCAGTTCTTC
cdr3_aa: CAIAPGEGEQFF

j_call: TRBJ2-2
v_call: TRBV6-1
d_call: .
clone_size: many
cdr3_nt: TGTGCCAGCATCTCTCTTATCGGGGAGCTGTTTTTT
cdr3_aa: CASISLIGELFF

j_call: TRBJ2-1
v_call: TRBV6-1
d_call: .
clone_size: many
cdr3_nt: TGTGCCAGCCTCGGCCTGATCAGGAGCTCCTACAATGAGCAGTTCTTC
cdr3_aa: CASLGLIRSSYNEQFF

j_call: TRBJ1-1
v_call: TRBV29-1
d_call: .
clone_size: many
cdr3_nt: TGCAGCGGTCGAAACACTGAAGCTTTCTTT
cdr3_aa: CSGRNTEAFF

j_call: TRBJ2-2
v_call: TRBV6-5
d_call: .
clone_size: few
cdr3_nt: TGTGCCAGCAGTTACTCTACCGGGGAGCTGTTTTTT
cdr3_aa: CASSYSTGELFF

j_call: TRBJ2-5
v_call: TRBV20-1
d_call: TRBD2
clone_size: .
cdr3_nt: TGCAGTGCTAGAGATCCTAGCGGAGTGGTAAAAGAGACCCAGTACTTC
cdr3_aa: CSARDPSGVVKETQYF

j_call: TRBJ1-2
v_call: TRBV20-1
d_call: TRBD1
clone_size: many
cdr3_nt: TGCAGTGCTGGACAGGGGCTCGAGCAGGGCTACACCTTC
cdr3_aa: CSAGQGLEQGYTF

j_call: TRBJ2-2
v_call: TRBV11-2
d_call: .
clone_size: many
cdr3_nt: TGTGCCAGCAGCTTAGTGGACAGACGAGGAGCCGGGGAGCTGTTTTTT
cdr3_aa: CASSLVDRRGAGELFF

j_call: TRBJ2-3
v_call: TRBV12-3/TRBV12-4
d_call: TRBD2
clone_size: few
cdr3_nt: TGTGCCAGCAGATCGGGACTAGCGGGAGATCCTCGGTATTTT
cdr3_aa: CASRSGLAGDPRYF

j_call: TRBJ2-7
v_call: TRBV10-1
d_call: .
clone_size: many
cdr3_nt: TGCGCCAGCAGTGAGTCGGGGACCCAAGAGCAGTACTTC
cdr3_aa: CASSESGTQEQYF

j_call: TRBJ2-7
v_call: TRBV19
d_call: .
clone_size: many
cdr3_nt: TGTGCCAGTAGCAAGATGGGGGGGCGCTTCGTCGAGCAGTACTTC
cdr3_aa: CASSKMGGRFVEQYF

j_call: TRBJ2-7
v_call: TRBV7-2
d_call: .
clone_size: few
cdr3_nt: TGTGCCAGCAGCTTAGATTTAGCGGAGCCTACGAAGCAGTACTTC
cdr3_aa: CASSLDLAEPTKQYF

j_call: TRBJ2-3
v_call: TRBV20-1
d_call: .
clone_size: few
cdr3_nt: TGCAGTGCTAGAGATCCGCAGGGGAATGCAGATACGCAGTATTTT
cdr3_aa: CSARDPQGNADTQYF

j_call: TRBJ2-7
v_call: TRBV11-2
d_call: .
clone_size: few
cdr3_nt: TGTGCCAGCAGCCCCGGGGACATTTACGAGCAGTACTTC
cdr3_aa: CASSPGDIYEQYF

j_call: TRBJ1-3
v_call: TRBV7-9
d_call: .
clone_size: .
cdr3_nt: TGTGCCAGCAGCCCTGGAAACACCATATATTTT
cdr3_aa: CASSPGNTIYF

j_call: TRBJ2-3
v_call: TRBV20-1
d_call: .
clone_size: few
cdr3_nt: TGCAGTGCTAGTTCGGGCCCCCCAAGAGATACGCAGTATTTT
cdr3_aa: CSASSGPPRDTQYF

j_call: TRBJ1-2
v_call: TRBV12-3/TRBV12-4
d_call: .
clone_size: few
cdr3_nt: TGTGCCAGCAGTTCAAACAGGGTTGGCTACACCTTC
cdr3_aa: CASSSNRVGYTF